Shown below are 8 T cell receptor beta chains from a single sample sequenced in a study of T cells in Graves' hyperthyroidism and ophthalmopathy. It was RNA transcripts that yielded the amplified TCR beta CDR3 regions. First-round RT-PCR with HTBI primers amplified the TCR CDR3 region. TCRdb reanalysed the multiplex PCR reads using MiXCR and keeps one entry per CDR3 protein. This sample yields approximately 600,000 distinct CDR3 sequences, of which approximately 14% are seen a single time; roughly 4.5% belongs to the top ten. The sample taken for sequencing was blood. All receptors derive from a middle-aged woman with Graves' ophthalmopathy.

The table lists this clonotype with many counts. This chain connects TRBV20-1 to TRBJ2-7; D uncertain. V lost 5 bases, J lost 3 bases, and 8 bases lay in between. CDR1 is DFQATT, CDR2 SNEGSKA, per germline (reference sequence). CDR3 length: 11 amino acids. The CDR3 loop reads CSALTGYEQYF. The CDR3 DNA reads TGCAGTGCTCTGACTGGCTACGAGCAGTACTTC.

This clonotype was seen many times. The chain couples TRBV28 to TRBJ2-5, with D maybe TRBD1 (6 bases). V was trimmed by 2 bases and J by 5 bases, leaving 15 bases between them. The CDR3 covers 15 residues. CDR1 is MDHEN, CDR2 SYDVKM, per germline. The CDR3 reads CASSLGDTGRETQYF. CDR3 DNA: TGTGCCAGCAGTTTAGGGGACACGGGACGGGAGACCCAGTACTTC.

The chain is built from TRBV12-3 or TRBV12-4 and TRBJ1-5; 11 nucleotides match TRBD1. Trimming took 1 base from V and 0 from J; bases not matched to a gene: 2. This CDR3 has 17 amino acids. The CDR3 sequence is CASSLGTGGTSNQPQHF. The CDR3 coding sequence is TGTGCCAGCAGTTTAGGGACAGGGGGCACTAGCAATCAGCCCCAGCATTTT.

Ten or more counts support this clonotype. The V gene is TRBV6-1, the J gene TRBJ1-6; D is possibly TRBD1 (5 bases). The germline V gene has CDR1 MNHNS and CDR2 SASEGT. CDR3 size: 12 residues. V shed 6 bases and J shed 7 bases, with 7 bases lying between them. CDR3 sequence reads: CASSRGNSPLHF. The DNA for the CDR3 is TGTGCCAGCAGCCGGGGGAATTCACCCCTCCACTTT.

The V gene is TRBV3-1, the J gene TRBJ1-5; perhaps TRBD1 as D (6 bases). Trimming shortened V by 1 base and J by 4 bases, and 11 bases separated the two germline ends. Germline-derived CDR1 and CDR2 are LGHDT and YNNKEL (reference sequence). This CDR3 comprises 15 residues. In nucleotides, the CDR3 is TGTGCCAGCAGCCAAGGCGGACAGAAAAATCAGCCCCAGCATTTT. It encodes CASSQGGQKNQPQHF.

Ten or more counts support this clonotype. This chain joins TRBV6-2 or TRBV6-3 and TRBJ2-7, with 8 bases lining up with TRBD1. V trimming: 7 bases; J trimming: 1 base; junction bases outside the gene matches: 15. Germline V CDR1 and CDR2: MNHEY, SVGEGT. The CDR3 covers 17 residues. The DNA for the CDR3 is TGTGCCAGCAATTCGGTCGCGGCCGGGACAGGATCCTACGAGCAGTACTTC. It yields the protein CASNSVAAGTGSYEQYF.

This clonotype was picked up many times. The rearrangement joins TRBV29-1 to TRBJ1-1; a weak D match, TRBD1 (5 bases). CDR1 SQVTM and CDR2 ANQGSEA come from the germline V gene. Trimming pared 7 bases from V and 0 bases from J, leaving 9 bases between. The CDR3 runs to 12 residues. CDR3 in amino acids: CSGYRMNTEAFF. CDR3 sequence (DNA): TGCAGCGGGTACAGGATGAACACTGAAGCTTTCTTT.

Ten or more counts support this clonotype. V is TRBV7-8 and J is TRBJ1-1; TRBD1 is a possible D gene (5 bases). Germline CDR1 SGHVS, CDR2 FQNEAQ. This CDR3 region has 14 residues. V was shortened by 1 base and J by 6 bases, with 12 bases between the two germline ends. The CDR3 DNA reads as TGTGCCAGCAGCTTAGGGGGGTCGGGGGCTGAAGCTTTCTTT. This sequence encodes CASSLGGSGAEAFF. The full variable domain, with the rest looked up from reference TRBV7-8 and TRBJ1-1, is GAGVSQSPRYKVAKRGQDVALRCDPISGHVSLFWYQQALGQGPEFLTYFQNEAQLDKSGLPSDRFFAERPEGSVSTLKIQRTQQEDSAVYLCASSLGGSGAEAFFGQGTRLTVV.